This TCR beta chain was sequenced in a study of T cell responses to AZD1222 COVID-19 vaccine. The repertoire was sequenced with immunoSEQ multiplex PCR; TCRdb's copy has only in-frame clones and lacks some. Of about 75,000 clones listed, roughly 91% are singletons. Germline-derived CDR1 and CDR2 are GTSNPN and SVGIG (reference sequence). The CDR3 is 17 amino acids. Trimming pared 8 bases from V and 6 bases from J, leaving 31 bases between. Both about-4-week and about-12-week second-dose recipients were combined. V gene TRBV30 combines with J gene TRBJ1-1; D is possibly TRBD1 (6 bases). This sequence originates from an adult who received the AZD1222 COVID-19 vaccine. The sample consisted of peripheral blood, taken 28 days after the second AZD1222 dose. Here the CDR3 reads CALEGLVMGGPGSEAFF. The CDR3, as DNA: TGTGCCCTGGAGGGATTGGTTATGGGGGGGCCAGGTTCTGAAGCTTTCTTT.